This is a list of T cell receptor beta chains from one sample in a study of blood T cell repertoires in COVID-19. The repertoire was sequenced with immunoSEQ multiplex PCR; TCRdb's copy has only in-frame clones and lacks some. The sample consists of about 110,000 clones, about 64% of them appearing once. The specimen was peripheral blood. The receptors originated from a human donor with acute or convalescent COVID-19. The donor label of this sample is uncertain. The CDR3 runs from the conserved cysteine through the conserved F or W. The D gene is left open where the match is weak. Only some rows state a clone size, as once, few, many or a class for expanded clones.

v_call	d_call	j_call	clone_size	cdr3_aa	cdr3_nt
TRBV4-1	TRBD1	TRBJ1-6	.	CASSQVLVRGRGNSPLHF	TGCGCCAGCAGCCAAGTACTGGTTAGGGGGCGCGGGAATTCACCCCTCCACTTT
TRBV29-1	.	TRBJ2-2	.	CSVESLNTGELFF	TGCAGCGTTGAAAGTCTAAACACCGGGGAGCTGTTTTTT
TRBV6-6	TRBD1	TRBJ2-1	few	CASRRTGLGDEQFF	TGTGCCAGCAGACGGACAGGGTTGGGGGATGAGCAGTTCTTC
TRBV29-1	.	TRBJ1-3	.	CSVEAGFSGNTIYF	TGCAGCGTTGAGGCGGGTTTCTCTGGAAACACCATATATTTT
TRBV19	.	TRBJ1-1	.	CASSIGGTGAFF	TGTGCCAGTAGTATTGGGGGGACCGGAGCTTTCTTT
TRBV7-8	.	TRBJ1-3	.	CASSRQAGGYSGNTIYF	TGTGCCAGCAGTCGACAGGCAGGTGGATACTCTGGAAACACCATATATTTT
TRBV27	.	TRBJ1-2	few	CASSPHGTLTNYGYTF	TGTGCCAGCAGTCCCCACGGGACACTTACTAACTATGGCTACACCTTC
TRBV6-5	.	TRBJ2-7	.	CASSYGRRAYEQYF	TGTGCCAGCAGTTACGGGCGGCGGGCATACGAGCAGTACTTC
TRBV11-2	.	TRBJ2-5	.	CASSFGGVGETQYF	TGTGCCAGCAGCTTCGGCGGGGTCGGGGAGACCCAGTACTTC
TRBV11-2	TRBD1	TRBJ2-1	.	CASSYRDRGYNEQFF	TGTGCCAGCAGCTACCGGGACAGGGGATATAATGAGCAGTTCTTC
TRBV6-1	.	TRBJ1-2	.	CASSDSGSYYGYTF	TGTGCCAGCAGTGATTCAGGATCATACTATGGCTACACCTTC
TRBV3-1/TRBV3-2	.	TRBJ1-6	.	CASSQVTSGGSNSPLHF	TGTGCCAGCAGCCAAGTAACGTCGGGAGGGTCCAATTCACCCCTCCACTTT
TRBV19	.	TRBJ2-2	.	CASSIFIAGELFF	TGTGCCAGTAGTATTTTTATCGCCGGGGAGCTGTTTTTT
TRBV30	.	TRBJ1-5	.	CAWSVEGTYQPQHF	TGTGCCTGGAGTGTAGAAGGGACTTATCAGCCCCAGCATTTT
TRBV6-5	.	TRBJ1-1	.	CASSYSWGGTEAFF	TGTGCCAGCAGTTACTCATGGGGAGGGACTGAAGCTTTCTTT
TRBV6-6	.	TRBJ1-5	few	CASSHIQDSFRGNQPQHF	TGTGCCAGCAGTCACATACAGGACAGTTTCCGTGGCAATCAGCCCCAGCATTTT
TRBV9	.	TRBJ2-3	.	CASSVARADTQYF	TGTGCCAGCAGCGTAGCCCGGGCAGATACGCAGTATTTT
TRBV4-1	.	TRBJ1-1	.	CASSQIGTTSRAFF	TGCGCCAGCAGCCAAATCGGGACAACCTCGAGGGCTTTCTTT
TRBV7-9	TRBD1	TRBJ1-1	.	CASSLYRGLNTEAFF	TGTGCCAGCAGCTTATACAGGGGGCTGAACACTGAAGCTTTCTTT
TRBV6-5	.	TRBJ1-1	.	CASSYGRQGEAFF	TGTGCCAGCAGTTACGGTAGGCAGGGTGAAGCTTTCTTT
TRBV6-1	TRBD1	TRBJ1-2	.	CASSESDRFHGYTF	TGTGCCAGCAGTGAATCGGACAGGTTCCATGGCTACACCTTC
TRBV20-1	.	TRBJ1-5	.	CSASWGSSNQPQHF	TGCAGTGCTAGTTGGGGCTCTAGCAATCAGCCCCAGCATTTT
TRBV6-5	TRBD1	TRBJ2-1	.	CASSLTGGSFNEQFF	TGTGCCAGCAGCTTGACAGGGGGTAGCTTCAATGAGCAGTTCTTC
TRBV29-1	.	TRBJ1-2	few	CSVATYDQGIRYGYTF	TGCAGCGTCGCAACGTACGACCAGGGAATACGTTATGGCTACACCTTC
TRBV6-4	TRBD1	TRBJ2-7	.	CASSPDRGNEQYF	TGTGCCAGCAGTCCCGACAGGGGGAACGAGCAGTACTTC
TRBV7-2	TRBD1	TRBJ2-5	.	CASSLGTGGKTQYF	TGTGCCAGCAGCTTAGGGACAGGGGGCAAGACCCAGTACTTC
TRBV5-6	.	TRBJ1-2	once	CASSLRQYGYTF	TGTGCCAGCAGCTTGCGTCAGTATGGCTACACCTTC
TRBV4-1	TRBD2	TRBJ2-5	.	CASSQGPLGREETQYF	TGCGCCAGCAGCCAGGGCCCCCTAGGGCGGGAGGAGACCCAGTACTTC
TRBV7-6	.	TRBJ1-6	.	CASSRLGGGRMYNSPLHF	TGTGCCAGCAGCCGTCTCGGGGGGGGACGGATGTATAATTCACCCCTCCACTTT
TRBV5-5	.	TRBJ1-1	.	CASSAHPTGSAEAFF	TGTGCCAGCAGCGCCCATCCTACAGGGAGCGCTGAAGCTTTCTTT
TRBV12-3/TRBV12-4	.	TRBJ1-1	.	CASRAYRDAFF	TGTGCCAGCAGGGCCTACAGGGACGCTTTCTTT
TRBV19	.	TRBJ2-1	.	CASKDRDSYNEQFF	TGTGCCAGCAAAGACCGGGACTCGTACAATGAGCAGTTCTTC
TRBV3-1/TRBV3-2	.	TRBJ1-3	.	CASSQMGGGNTIYF	TGTGCCAGCAGCCAAATGGGGGGAGGAAACACCATATATTTT
TRBV24-1	.	TRBJ2-1	.	CATSDHRDTDEQFF	TGTGCCACCAGTGACCACCGGGACACGGATGAGCAGTTCTTC
TRBV3-1/TRBV3-2	TRBD2	TRBJ2-5	once	CASSQDFGGGLLQETQYF	TGTGCCAGCAGCCAAGATTTCGGGGGGGGCCTACTACAAGAGACCCAGTACTTC
TRBV19	TRBD2	TRBJ2-5	.	CASSIRGAGAGETQYF	TGTGCCAGTAGTATAAGGGGAGCGGGGGCTGGAGAGACCCAGTACTTC
TRBV4-2	.	TRBJ1-4	.	CASSQDWGATNEKLFF	TGTGCCAGCAGCCAAGATTGGGGGGCAACTAATGAAAAACTGTTTTTT
TRBV5-1	TRBD2	TRBJ2-1	.	CASSFTSLAGVLSSYNEQFF	TGCGCCAGCAGCTTTACCTCGCTAGCGGGGGTTTTAAGCTCCTACAATGAGCAGTTCTTC